This passage covers 10 T cell receptor beta chains from one sample sequenced in a study of T cell responses to AZD1222 COVID-19 vaccine. The protocol was immunoSEQ multiplex PCR, while the TCRdb copy is restricted to in-frame clones and leaves out a portion. The repertoire holds about 120,000 clones, with 80% to 90% as singletons. The material sequenced was peripheral blood, taken on day 0 of AZD1222 vaccination. These receptors were taken from an adult in good health.

The V call is TRBV5-1, the J call TRBJ2-1, with D uncertain. The CDR3 spans 15 residues. V was trimmed by 2 bases and J by 8 bases, leaving 17 bases between them. Germline CDR1 reads SGHRS; CDR2 reads YFSETQ. CDR3 in amino acids: CASSFPSPRQDEQFF. The CDR3 DNA follows: TGCGCCAGCAGCTTCCCTAGTCCCAGACAAGATGAGCAGTTCTTC.

Only one count was recorded for this clone. This sequence joins TRBV2 and TRBJ1-6; 7 bases match TRBD1. The CDR3 is 16 amino acids. Germline CDR1 reads SNHLY; CDR2 reads FYNNEI. V lost 6 bases, J lost 11 bases, and 16 bases stayed unmatched. CDR3 protein: CASRVIKGAGWTPLHF. Written as DNA, the CDR3 is TGTGCCAGCAGAGTCATAAAGGGGGCAGGTTGGACACCCCTCCACTTT.

This chain connects TRBV7-9 to TRBJ2-5; D gene uncertain. V dropped 1 base and J dropped 7 bases, with 7 bases sitting between them. This CDR3 contains 12 residues. Germline V CDR1 and CDR2: SEHNR, FQNEAQ (reference sequence). The CDR3 region is CASSLVGRTQYF. CDR3 coding DNA: TGTGCCAGCAGCTTAGTGGGTAGGACCCAGTACTTC. Looking up the rest from reference TRBV7-9 and TRBJ2-5 gives the full variable domain: DTGVSQNPRHKITKRGQNVTFRCDPISEHNRLYWYRQTLGQGPEFLTYFQNEAQLEKSRLLSDRFSAERPKGSFSTLEIQRTEQGDSAMYLCASSLVGRTQYFGPGTRLLVL.

The chain employs TRBV30 and TRBJ2-6; tentative D call: TRBD1 (6 bases). Trimming stripped 4 bases from V and 0 bases from J, with 10 bases between. CDR3 length: 15 residues. Germline CDR1 is GTSNPN and CDR2 is SVGIG (reference sequence). CDR3 sequence (DNA): TGTGCCTGGACGAGAGGGGGCTCTGGGGCCAACGTCCTGACTTTC. Protein sequence: CAWTRGGSGANVLTF.

The chain employs TRBV30 and TRBJ2-5, with D maybe TRBD1 (7 bases). Germline values: CDR1 GTSNPN, CDR2 SVGIG (reference sequence). The CDR3 is made up of 15 amino acids. Trimming removed 4 bases at V and 7 bases at J, with 22 bases between. CDR3 sequence reads: CAWTRGRREVGTQYF. In DNA form, the CDR3 reads TGTGCCTGGACTAGGGGGCGGAGGGAGGTCGGGACCCAGTACTTC.

The genes are TRBV2 and TRBJ1-4; D might be TRBD1 (5 bases). The CDR3 extends over 13 amino acids. V shed 8 bases and J shed 2 bases, with 9 bases lying between them. Germline CDR1 reads SNHLY; CDR2 reads FYNNEI. CDR3 protein: CASEGITNEKLFF. Written as DNA, the CDR3 is TGTGCCAGCGAGGGGATCACTAATGAAAAACTGTTTTTT.

V gene TRBV15 combines with J gene TRBJ2-7; TRBD1 matches 9 bases. Per the germline V gene, CDR1 is LNHNV and CDR2 is YYDKDF (reference sequence). The CDR3 sequence is 19 residues long. J lost 2 bases, V lost 0 bases, and 14 bases had no gene match. The CDR3: CATSRDTRTGEGSTYEQYF. In DNA, the CDR3 is TGTGCCACCAGCAGAGATACAAGGACAGGGGAGGGGTCCACCTACGAGCAGTACTTC.

CDR3 sequence: CAITATGQFGNTIYF. CDR3 sequence (DNA): TGTGCCATCACCGCGACAGGGCAATTTGGAAACACCATATATTTT. V gene TRBV10-3 combines with J gene TRBJ1-3, with 7 bases matching TRBD1. Looked up from germline, CDR1 is ENHRY and CDR2 is SYGVKD. This CDR3 is built from 15 residues. After removal of 7 bases from V and 3 bases from J, the junction contained 9 bases not matched to a gene.

This clone was seen a few times. The chain has TRBV6-1 and TRBJ1-5, with D perhaps TRBD1 (5 bases). This CDR3 is built from 14 residues. Per the germline V gene, CDR1 is MNHNS and CDR2 is SASEGT. V lost 0 bases to trimming and J lost 2 bases, with 5 bases between them. CDR3 loop: CASSEAGGNQPQHF. The CDR3 DNA sequence: TGTGCCAGCAGTGAAGCGGGGGGCAATCAGCCCCAGCATTTT.

This clone was recorded a few times. V gene TRBV13 combines with J gene TRBJ1-1, with D possibly TRBD1 on 5 matching bases. The germline V and J ends were trimmed by 5 bases and 10 bases, with 14 bases remaining between them. Germline lookup yields CDR1 PRHDT and CDR2 FYEKMQ (reference sequence). CDR3 length: 12 amino acids. The CDR3 spells CASSGPGDGAFF. DNA for the CDR3: TGTGCCAGCAGCGGACCGGGGGATGGAGCTTTCTTT.